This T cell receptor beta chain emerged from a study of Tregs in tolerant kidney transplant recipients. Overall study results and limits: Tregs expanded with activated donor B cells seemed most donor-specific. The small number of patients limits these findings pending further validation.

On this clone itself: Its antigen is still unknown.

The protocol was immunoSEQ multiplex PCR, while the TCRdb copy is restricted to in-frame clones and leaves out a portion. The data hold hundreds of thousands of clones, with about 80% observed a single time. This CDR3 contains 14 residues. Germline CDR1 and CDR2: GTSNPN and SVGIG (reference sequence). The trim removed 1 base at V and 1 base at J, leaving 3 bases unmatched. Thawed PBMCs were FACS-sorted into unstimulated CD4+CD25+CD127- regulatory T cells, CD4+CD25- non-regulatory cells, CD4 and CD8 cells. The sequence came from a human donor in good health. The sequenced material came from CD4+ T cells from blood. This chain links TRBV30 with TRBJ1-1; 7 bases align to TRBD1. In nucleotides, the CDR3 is TGTGCCTGGAGTGGGACAGGCTGGAACACTGAAGCTTTCTTT. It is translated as CAWSGTGWNTEAFF.